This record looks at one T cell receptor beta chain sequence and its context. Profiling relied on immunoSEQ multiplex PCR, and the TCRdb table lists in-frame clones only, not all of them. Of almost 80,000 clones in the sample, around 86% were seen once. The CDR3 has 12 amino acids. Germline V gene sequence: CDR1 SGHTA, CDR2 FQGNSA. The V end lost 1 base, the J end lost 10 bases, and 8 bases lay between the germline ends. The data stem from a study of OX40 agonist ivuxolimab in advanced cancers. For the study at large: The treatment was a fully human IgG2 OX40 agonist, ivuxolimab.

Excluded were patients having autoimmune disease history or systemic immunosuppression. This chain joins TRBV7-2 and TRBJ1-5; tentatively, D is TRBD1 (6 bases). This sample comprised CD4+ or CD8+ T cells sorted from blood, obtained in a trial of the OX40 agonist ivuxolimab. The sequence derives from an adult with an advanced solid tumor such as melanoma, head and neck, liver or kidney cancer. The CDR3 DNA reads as TGTGCCAGCAGCTTAGGGGGGGGCCCCCAGCATTTT. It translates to CASSLGGGPQHF.